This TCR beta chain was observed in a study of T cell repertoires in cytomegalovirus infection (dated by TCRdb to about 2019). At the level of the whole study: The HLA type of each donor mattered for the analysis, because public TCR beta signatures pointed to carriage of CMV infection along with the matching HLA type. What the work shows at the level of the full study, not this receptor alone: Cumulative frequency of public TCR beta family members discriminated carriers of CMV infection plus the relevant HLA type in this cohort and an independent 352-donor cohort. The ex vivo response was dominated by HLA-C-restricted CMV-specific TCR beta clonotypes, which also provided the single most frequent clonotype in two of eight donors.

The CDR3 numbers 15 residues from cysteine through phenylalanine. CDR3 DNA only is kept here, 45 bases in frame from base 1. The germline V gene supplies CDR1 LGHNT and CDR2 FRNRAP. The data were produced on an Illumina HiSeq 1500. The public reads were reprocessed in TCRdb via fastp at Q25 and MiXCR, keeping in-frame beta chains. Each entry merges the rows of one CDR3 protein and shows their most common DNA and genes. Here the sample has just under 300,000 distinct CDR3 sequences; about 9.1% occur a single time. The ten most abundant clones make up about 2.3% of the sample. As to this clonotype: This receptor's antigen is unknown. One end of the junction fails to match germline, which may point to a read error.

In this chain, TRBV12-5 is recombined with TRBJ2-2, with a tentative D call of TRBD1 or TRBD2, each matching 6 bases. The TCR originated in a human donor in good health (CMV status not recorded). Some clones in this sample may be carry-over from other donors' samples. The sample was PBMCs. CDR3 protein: CASGKGGLNNGELFF. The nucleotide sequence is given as TGTGCTAGTGGAAAGGGGGGACTGAACAACGGGGAGCTGTTTTTT.